This is a list of T cell receptor beta chains from one sample in a study of blood T cell repertoires in COVID-19. Generated by immunoSEQ multiplex PCR, the TCRdb table keeps only in-frame clones and is missing some. This table has 30,000 to 45,000 clones, roughly 89% appearing once. Sequenced sample: peripheral blood. These receptors were taken from a human donor in a cohort sampled during active COVID-19. The CDR3 runs from the conserved cysteine through the conserved F or W. Fields, in order: D gene, V gene, J gene, clone size, CDR3 protein, CDR3 DNA. A D gene is named only where the DNA matches it firmly. The size entry is marked missing in some rows and otherwise reads once, few, many or a size class.

d_call: .; v_call: TRBV5-6; j_call: TRBJ2-5; clone_size: .; cdr3_aa: CASSLEDRPLETQYF; cdr3_nt: TGTGCCAGCAGCTTGGAAGACAGGCCACTAGAGACCCAGTACTTC
d_call: .; v_call: TRBV6-2/TRBV6-3; j_call: TRBJ1-5; clone_size: .; cdr3_aa: CASSYLLARDIYSNQPQHF; cdr3_nt: TGTGCCAGCAGTTACCTACTTGCCCGGGACATTTATAGCAATCAGCCCCAGCATTTT
d_call: .; v_call: TRBV6-5; j_call: TRBJ2-1; clone_size: .; cdr3_aa: CASSYSLASEQFF; cdr3_nt: TGTGCCAGCAGTTACTCACTAGCTAGTGAGCAGTTCTTC
d_call: .; v_call: TRBV19; j_call: TRBJ2-6; clone_size: .; cdr3_aa: CASRSRTEPSLGANVLTF; cdr3_nt: TGTGCCAGTAGATCAAGGACAGAGCCCTCTCTTGGGGCCAACGTCCTGACTTTC
d_call: .; v_call: TRBV7-2; j_call: TRBJ2-5; clone_size: .; cdr3_aa: CASSLYPGTPIWKETQYF; cdr3_nt: TGTGCCAGCAGCTTATATCCCGGGACACCTATATGGAAAGAGACCCAGTACTTC
d_call: .; v_call: TRBV18; j_call: TRBJ2-6; clone_size: .; cdr3_aa: CASSPPTVEANVLTF; cdr3_nt: TGTGCCAGCTCACCACCGACAGTAGAGGCCAACGTCCTGACTTTC
d_call: TRBD2; v_call: TRBV7-8; j_call: TRBJ2-7; clone_size: .; cdr3_aa: CASSPTSGRGYEQYF; cdr3_nt: TGTGCCAGCAGCCCGACTAGCGGGAGGGGTTACGAGCAGTACTTC
d_call: TRBD2; v_call: TRBV7-2; j_call: TRBJ2-4; clone_size: .; cdr3_aa: CASSLQWGLVENIQYF; cdr3_nt: TGTGCCAGCAGCCTGCAATGGGGACTAGTGGAAAACATTCAGTACTTC
d_call: TRBD2; v_call: TRBV7-2; j_call: TRBJ2-3; clone_size: .; cdr3_aa: CASSAGLAGVSTDTQYF; cdr3_nt: TGTGCCAGCAGCGCAGGACTAGCGGGGGTTAGCACAGATACGCAGTATTTT
d_call: TRBD1; v_call: TRBV2; j_call: TRBJ2-7; clone_size: .; cdr3_aa: CASSWTGQTYEQYF; cdr3_nt: TGTGCCAGCTCATGGACAGGACAAACCTACGAGCAGTACTTC
d_call: TRBD2; v_call: TRBV7-2; j_call: TRBJ2-3; clone_size: once; cdr3_aa: CASSPGLAGPTDTQYF; cdr3_nt: TGTGCCAGCAGCCCGGGACTAGCGGGGCCCACAGATACGCAGTATTTT
d_call: .; v_call: TRBV5-1; j_call: TRBJ2-1; clone_size: .; cdr3_aa: CASSPLPGSYNEQFF; cdr3_nt: TGCGCCAGCAGCCCACTGCCCGGGTCTTACAATGAGCAGTTCTTC
d_call: .; v_call: TRBV9; j_call: TRBJ2-1; clone_size: .; cdr3_aa: CASSVAPTNEQFF; cdr3_nt: TGTGCCAGCAGCGTAGCGCCCACAAATGAGCAGTTCTTC
d_call: .; v_call: TRBV18; j_call: TRBJ2-3; clone_size: .; cdr3_aa: CASFTTVTDTQYF; cdr3_nt: TGTGCCAGTTTCACGACAGTCACAGATACGCAGTATTTT
d_call: .; v_call: TRBV28; j_call: TRBJ1-2; clone_size: few; cdr3_aa: CASSMSPNYGYTF; cdr3_nt: TGTGCCAGCAGTATGTCCCCAAACTATGGCTACACCTTC
d_call: .; v_call: TRBV15; j_call: TRBJ2-1; clone_size: .; cdr3_aa: CATSRAGDPFHEQFF; cdr3_nt: TGTGCCACCAGCAGAGCAGGGGACCCCTTCCATGAGCAGTTCTTC
d_call: .; v_call: TRBV15; j_call: TRBJ2-1; clone_size: .; cdr3_aa: CATSITRRSNEQFF; cdr3_nt: TGTGCCACCAGCATAACCAGGCGATCCAATGAGCAGTTCTTC
d_call: .; v_call: TRBV12-3/TRBV12-4; j_call: TRBJ2-5; clone_size: .; cdr3_aa: CASSTTQGTQYF; cdr3_nt: TGTGCCAGCAGTACCACGCAGGGGACCCAGTACTTC
d_call: TRBD1; v_call: TRBV19; j_call: TRBJ2-2; clone_size: .; cdr3_aa: CASSPRTGDTGELFF; cdr3_nt: TGTGCCAGTAGTCCCCGGACAGGGGACACCGGGGAGCTGTTTTTT
d_call: .; v_call: TRBV6-5; j_call: TRBJ1-5; clone_size: .; cdr3_aa: CASSTGRSNQPQHF; cdr3_nt: TGTGCCAGCAGTACCGGGAGGAGCAATCAGCCCCAGCATTTT